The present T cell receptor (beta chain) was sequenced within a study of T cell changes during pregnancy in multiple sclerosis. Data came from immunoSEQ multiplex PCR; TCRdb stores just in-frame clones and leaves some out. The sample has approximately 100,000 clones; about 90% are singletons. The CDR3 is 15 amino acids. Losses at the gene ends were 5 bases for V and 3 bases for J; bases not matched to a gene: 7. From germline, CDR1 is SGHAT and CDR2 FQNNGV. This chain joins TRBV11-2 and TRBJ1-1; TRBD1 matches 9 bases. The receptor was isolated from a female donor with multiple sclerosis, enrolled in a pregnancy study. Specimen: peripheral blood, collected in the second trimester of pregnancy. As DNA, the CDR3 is TGTGCCAGCAGCCCCACCCGGGACAGGGACACTGAAGCTTTCTTT. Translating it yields CASSPTRDRDTEAFF.